These 31 T cell receptor beta chains were all obtained from the same sample, sequenced in a study of human T cells and chemical hapten exposure. Time point specified: healthy volunteer bleed at 2 weeks. Unseparated into fractions, whole blood served as the source from which total RNA was extracted. TCRdb re-derived calls from the RACE reads in MiXCR, one entry per CDR3 protein. The sample has tens of thousands of distinct CDR3 sequences; around 9% are singletons. The specimen sequenced was whole blood. The receptors stem from a female donor in good health. Some clones in this sample may be carry-over from other donors' samples.

This rearrangement joins TRBV27 to TRBJ2-2; 9 nucleotides line up with TRBD1. Germline V gene data show CDR1 as MNHEY and CDR2 as SMNVEV (reference sequence). V lost 5 bases, J lost 3 bases, and 7 bases stayed unmatched. The CDR3 spans 16 residues. The CDR3 loop is CASSPWDRVHTGELFF. The CDR3 DNA follows: TGTGCCAGCAGTCCCTGGGACAGGGTCCACACCGGGGAGCTGTTTTTT.

This clonotype was seen more than once but under ten times. The rearrangement uses TRBV20-1 and TRBJ1-1; the D gene is possibly TRBD1 (6 bases). Per the germline V gene, CDR1 is DFQATT and CDR2 is SNEGSKA (reference sequence). This CDR3 has 14 residues. Trimming shortened V by 6 bases and J by 1 base, and 15 bases separated the two germline ends. CDR3: CSAKDRTKNTEAFF. The CDR3 nucleotides read TGCAGTGCAAAAGACAGGACTAAGAACACTGAAGCTTTCTTT.

The V and J genes are TRBV7-2 and TRBJ1-1; no clear D. The germline CDR1 and CDR2 sequences are SGHTA and FQGNSA. The length of the CDR3 is 14 residues. V was trimmed by 7 bases and J by 4 bases, leaving 16 bases between them. The CDR3 DNA is TGTGCCAGCAACCTCCTCGTGGAGAGCACTGAAGCTTTCTTT. This translates into CASNLLVESTEAFF. The variable domain in full, completed from reference TRBV7-2 and TRBJ1-1, reads GAGVSQSPSNKVTEKGKDVELRCDPISGHTALYWYRQSLGQGLEFLIYFQGNSAPDKSGLPSDRFSAERTGGSVSTLTIQRTQQEDSAVYLCASNLLVESTEAFFGQGTRLTVV.

The table lists this clonotype with a few counts. The genes are TRBV28 and TRBJ2-7; 11 nucleotides align to TRBD2. CDR3 length: 16 residues. Germline CDR1 reads MDHEN; CDR2 reads SYDVKM. V was pared by 3 bases and J by 0 bases, with 4 bases of the junction left unmatched. The CDR3, as DNA: TGTGCCAGCAGTTTGCCAACTAGCGGGAGCTCCTACGAGCAGTACTTC. As protein: CASSLPTSGSSYEQYF.

The chain employs TRBV11-2 and TRBJ2-1; 9 bases map to TRBD2. V lost 4 bases to trimming and J lost 10 bases; unmatched junction nucleotides: 5. The CDR3 runs 13 residues. Germline V lookup: CDR1 SGHAT, CDR2 FQNNGV. Here the CDR3 reads CASSSTTSGEQFF. The DNA of the CDR3 is TGTGCCAGCAGCTCGACGACTAGCGGCGAGCAGTTCTTC. Supplemented by reference TRBV11-2 and TRBJ2-1, the full variable domain reads EAGVAQSPRYKIIEKRQSVAFWCNPISGHATLYWYQQILGQGPKLLIQFQNNGVVDDSQLPKDRFSAERLKGVDSTLKIQPAKLEDSAVYLCASSSTTSGEQFFGPGTRLTVL.

The chain carries TRBV6-5 and TRBJ1-1, with 7 bases fitting TRBD1. This CDR3 spans 14 amino acids. Per germline, CDR1 MNHEY and CDR2 SVGAGI. V lost 2 bases, J lost 3 bases, and 3 bases stayed unmatched. CDR3: CASSYRDSDTEAFF. CDR3 nucleotides: TGTGCCAGCAGTTACCGGGACAGCGACACTGAAGCTTTCTTT.

The chain links TRBV27 to TRBJ1-1, with a possible D match to TRBD1 (6 bases). CDR1 is MNHEY and CDR2 is SMNVEV in the germline V gene (reference sequence). V lost 0 bases to trimming and J lost 1 base, with 18 bases between them. The CDR3 extends over 18 amino acids. Here the CDR3 reads CASSLSPRQVGWNTEAFF. The CDR3 DNA follows: TGTGCCAGCAGTTTATCCCCGCGACAGGTGGGATGGAACACTGAAGCTTTCTTT.

Only a few counts were recorded for this clonotype. CDR3 in DNA: TGTGCCAGCAGTTTGTATAGCGGGGATGAGCAGTTCTTC. Its translation: CASSLYSGDEQFF. The J gene is TRBJ2-1, the V gene TRBV27, with 8 bases identical to TRBD2. Germline CDR1 reads MNHEY; CDR2 reads SMNVEV (reference sequence). V lost 3 bases to trimming and J lost 8 bases; unmatched junction nucleotides: 3. This CDR3 region has 13 residues.

In regard to this clonotype: This could be a read error, since a much larger clone is one nucleotide away. This CDR3 is missing its conserved last phenylalanine or tryptophan, likely due to a read error. This sequence joins TRBV12-3 or TRBV12-4 and TRBJ1-4, with 8 positions matching TRBD1. The CDR3 loop spans 15 amino acids. V was pared by 1 base and J by 8 bases, with 6 bases of the junction left unmatched. CDR3 region: CASSLDAGGREKLFY. CDR3 bases: TGTGCCAGCAGTTTAGACGCAGGGGGCAGGGAAAAACTGTTTTAT.

This clonotype was counted a few times. The V gene is TRBV5-1, the J gene TRBJ1-1; tentatively, D is TRBD1 (5 bases). V was pared by 4 bases and J by 6 bases, with 10 bases between. The germline CDR1 and CDR2 sequences are SGHRS and YFSETQ. The CDR3 covers 12 residues. The CDR3 sequence is CASSREGAEAFF. The CDR3 DNA sequence: TGCGCCAGCAGCAGGGAAGGGGCTGAAGCTTTCTTT.

This clonotype was seen only a few times. The chain links TRBV20-1 to TRBJ2-2; TRBD2 matches 9 bases. The CDR3 covers 14 residues. V dropped 5 bases and J dropped 3; count of bases not matched to a gene: 4. Germline CDR1 and CDR2: DFQATT and SNEGSKA (reference sequence). In nucleotides, the CDR3 is TGCAGTGCTTCTAGCGGGACTTACACCGGGGAGCTGTTTTTT. Translated: CSASSGTYTGELFF.

This clonotype was recorded a few times. The rearrangement uses TRBV12-5 and TRBJ2-1; 8 bases are shared with TRBD2. The CDR3 has 17 amino acids. The germline V gene encodes CDR1 LGHNT and CDR2 FRNRAP. The V gene end was trimmed by 2 bases and the J gene end by 3 bases; junction bases not matched to a gene: 9. The CDR3 DNA reads TGTGCTAGTGGTTTGAGTCTAGGGACTAGAAGCTACAATGAGCAGTTCTTC. It translates to CASGLSLGTRSYNEQFF.

This clonotype was seen a few times. This chain uses TRBV5-4 with TRBJ1-2; D remains unclear. Germline lookup yields CDR1 SGHNT and CDR2 YYREEE (reference sequence). The CDR3 runs to 16 residues. The germline V and J ends were trimmed by 3 bases and 0 bases, with 15 bases remaining between them. CDR3 nucleotide sequence: TGTGCCAGCAGCTACCCTATCCCGGGGACTAACTATGGCTACACCTTC. It codes for CASSYPIPGTNYGYTF.

The chain uses TRBV7-6 and TRBJ2-4; 12 bases are shared with TRBD1. The length of the CDR3 is 22 residues. After removal of 4 bases from V and 0 bases from J, the junction contained 19 bases not matched to a gene. Germline values: CDR1 SGHVS, CDR2 FNYEAQ. CDR3 sequence (DNA): TGTGCCAGCAGCTCCCTTCCGGGACAGGGGGCGCCGGATGGGCGAGCCAAAAACATTCAGTACTTC. Encoded protein: CASSSLPGQGAPDGRAKNIQYF.

The rearrangement links TRBV20-1 to TRBJ2-3, with a weak D call TRBD2 (6 bases). CDR1 DFQATT and CDR2 SNEGSKA come from the germline V gene (reference sequence). This CDR3 spans 14 amino acids. The germline V and J ends were trimmed by 6 bases and 2 bases, with 15 bases remaining between them. This chain's CDR3 is CSAPGTWVTDTQYF. The DNA of the CDR3 is TGCAGTGCCCCCGGGACTTGGGTCACAGATACGCAGTATTTT.

This clonotype appeared many times. The chain employs TRBV12-3 or TRBV12-4 and TRBJ1-1; D remains unclear. Trimming cost V 6 bases and J 7 bases, with 15 bases left between them. This CDR3 is 13 amino acids long. CDR3 loop: CASREGMTLEAFF. CDR3 nucleotide sequence: TGTGCCAGCAGGGAGGGAATGACTCTTGAAGCTTTCTTT.

There are a few counts of this clonotype. The gene calls are TRBV20-1 and TRBJ2-3; 8 bases are a match to TRBD2. J lost 3 bases, V lost 6 bases, and 11 bases had no gene match. Germline CDR1 is DFQATT and CDR2 is SNEGSKA (reference sequence). This CDR3 has 15 residues. CDR3 DNA sequence: TGCAGTGCCGCCGTAGCGGGACGAAGTACAGATACGCAGTATTTT. This codes for CSAAVAGRSTDTQYF.

This clonotype was recorded a few times. The chain links TRBV3-1 to TRBJ2-7; D is ambiguous. This CDR3 is built from 13 residues. Per the germline V gene, CDR1 is LGHDT and CDR2 is YNNKEL (reference sequence). The V end was cut by 1 base, the J end by 7 bases, with 11 bases between. CDR3: CASSQVFGREQYF. The CDR3 bases are TGTGCCAGCAGCCAAGTATTTGGGCGGGAGCAGTACTTC.

CDR3 sequence: CASSPSTSGNSYNEQFF. The CDR3, as DNA: TGTGCCAGCAGCCCCTCGACTAGCGGAAACTCCTACAATGAGCAGTTCTTC. The rearrangement uses TRBV7-9 and TRBJ2-1, with 9 bases aligning to TRBD2. The germline V gene has CDR1 SEHNR and CDR2 FQNEAQ (reference sequence). Trimming took 5 bases from V and 0 from J; bases not matched to a gene: 8. CDR3 size: 17 residues.

This clonotype was counted a few times. Sequence at one end of the junction differs from germline and may be a read error. The chain combines TRBV6-2 or TRBV6-3 with TRBJ2-1; D assignment may be TRBD1 or TRBD2 (5 bases each). In germline, CDR1 is MNHEY, CDR2 SVGEGT. The CDR3 covers 16 residues. The CDR3 loop is CASSYAAGAGWNERFF. The CDR3 DNA follows: TGTGCCAGCAGTTACGCGGCCGGGGCTGGATGGAATGAGCGGTTCTTC.

The chain joins TRBV7-9 to TRBJ2-1; TRBD2 agrees at 9 bases. V was pared by 5 bases and J by 5 bases, with 10 bases of the junction left unmatched. The length of the CDR3 is 16 residues. The germline gives CDR1 SEHNR, CDR2 FQNEAQ (reference sequence). The CDR3 region is CASSNTTSGLDNEQFF. CDR3 nucleotides: TGTGCCAGCAGCAACACGACTAGCGGTCTCGACAATGAGCAGTTCTTC. Full variable domain (rest looked up from reference TRBV7-9 and TRBJ2-1): DTGVSQNPRHKITKRGQNVTFRCDPISEHNRLYWYRQTLGQGPEFLTYFQNEAQLEKSRLLSDRFSAERPKGSFSTLEIQRTEQGDSAMYLCASSNTTSGLDNEQFFGPGTRLTVL.

This chain connects TRBV20-1 to TRBJ2-7, with 14 bases identical to TRBD2. Losses at the gene ends were 4 bases for V and 9 bases for J; bases not matched to a gene: 8. Germline V gives CDR1 DFQATT, CDR2 SNEGSKA (reference sequence). The CDR3 runs to 14 residues. Written as DNA, the CDR3 is TGCAGTGCTACCCCCGGACTAGCGGGAGGACCGCAGTACTTC. It specifies CSATPGLAGGPQYF.

As regards this clonotype: With a much larger clone just one base away, this may be a read error. The genes are TRBV29-1 and TRBJ1-1; 9 positions agree with TRBD1. In germline, CDR1 is SQVTM, CDR2 ANQGSEA. The V segment lost 4 bases and the J segment 4 bases; nucleotides outside the gene matches: 1. CDR3 size: 12 residues. The CDR3 bases are TGCAGCGTTGGGACAGGGGCCACTGAAGCTTTCTTT. Translating gives CSVGTGATEAFF.

Only a few counts were recorded for this clonotype. The J gene is TRBJ1-1, the V gene TRBV7-2; TRBD1 aligns across 8 bases. The trim removed 2 bases at V and 4 bases at J, leaving 9 bases unmatched. Germline assignment: CDR1 SGHTA and CDR2 FQGNSA. This CDR3 spans 16 amino acids. CDR3 sequence reads: CASSLFPVTGGTEAFF. CDR3 nucleotides: TGTGCCAGCAGCTTATTCCCCGTCACAGGGGGCACTGAAGCTTTCTTT.

This clonotype was counted a few times. The V call is TRBV7-2, the J call TRBJ2-7, with 9 bases fitting TRBD2. From germline, CDR1 is SGHTA and CDR2 FQGNSA. The CDR3 is 15 amino acids. Trimming at V came to 5 bases and at J to 3 bases, leaving 8 bases not matched to a gene. The CDR3 DNA follows: TGTGCCAGCAGCCCCCATAGCGGGGGTAACTACGAGCAGTACTTC. It specifies CASSPHSGGNYEQYF.

This clonotype has at least ten counts. This chain connects TRBV28 to TRBJ1-2; 9 nucleotides match TRBD1. The CDR3 covers 15 residues. Germline V lookup: CDR1 MDHEN, CDR2 SYDVKM. Unmatched junction bases numbered 8, after V lost 5 bases and J lost 4 bases. The CDR3: CASSRRTGVAYGYTF. In DNA form, the CDR3 reads TGTGCCAGCAGTCGCAGGACAGGGGTAGCCTATGGCTACACCTTC.

The chain carries TRBV2 and TRBJ2-7; D possibly uses TRBD1 or TRBD2 (7 bases each). Between the trimmed V and J ends, which lost 8 bases and 0 bases, there was a span of 11 bases. Germline CDR1 reads SNHLY; CDR2 reads FYNNEI. The length of the CDR3 is 13 residues. The DNA for the CDR3 is TGTGCCAGCGGGGGGGACAGCTCCTACGAGCAGTACTTC. This sequence encodes CASGGDSSYEQYF.

This sequence joins TRBV29-1 and TRBJ2-7; the D gene is possibly TRBD2 (6 bases). The CDR3 totals 12 residues. With 4 bases removed from V and 0 bases from J, the gap between germline ends came to 7 bases. The V gene's germline CDR1 is SQVTM and CDR2 ANQGSEA. The CDR3, as DNA: TGCAGCGTTGGGAGGGTCTCCTACGAGCAGTACTTC. Its translation is CSVGRVSYEQYF.

The V and J genes are TRBV7-2 and TRBJ1-2; a possible D gene is TRBD1 (5 bases). The CDR3 sequence is 11 residues long. In germline, CDR1 is SGHTA, CDR2 FQGNSA. The V gene lost 3 bases and the J gene lost 11 bases, with 10 bases spanning the gap. DNA for the CDR3: TGTGCCAGCAGCTTGGGGCAGAAATACACCTTC. This encodes CASSLGQKYTF.

This clonotype appeared a few times. The chain employs TRBV2 and TRBJ2-1; 8 positions agree with TRBD2. The CDR3 extends over 13 amino acids. Germline CDR1 is SNHLY and CDR2 is FYNNEI. V shed 9 bases, J shed 7 bases, and the junction held 8 bases outside the gene matches. CDR3 coding DNA: TGTGCCAGACGGGGGCTAGCGGGTAATGAGCAGTTCTTC. This encodes CARRGLAGNEQFF.

This chain links TRBV20-1 with TRBJ2-3, with TRBD2 matching over 9 bases. V was clipped by 3 bases and J by 4 bases; unmatched bases: 8. Germline CDR1 DFQATT, CDR2 SNEGSKA (reference sequence). CDR3 length: 15 residues. The CDR3 coding sequence is TGCAGTGCTAGGGGGATAGCGGGAGTCGCAGATACGCAGTATTTT. Its translation is CSARGIAGVADTQYF.